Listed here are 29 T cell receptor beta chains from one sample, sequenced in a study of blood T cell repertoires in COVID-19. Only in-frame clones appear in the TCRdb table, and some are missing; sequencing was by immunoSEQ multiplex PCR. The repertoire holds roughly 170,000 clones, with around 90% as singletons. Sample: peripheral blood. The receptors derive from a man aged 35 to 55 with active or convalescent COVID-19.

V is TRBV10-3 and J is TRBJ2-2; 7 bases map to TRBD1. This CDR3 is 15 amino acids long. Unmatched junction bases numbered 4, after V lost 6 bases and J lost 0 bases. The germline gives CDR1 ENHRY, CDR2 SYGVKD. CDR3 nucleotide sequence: TGTGCCATCAGCAGCCAGGGGGCGAACACCGGGGAGCTGTTTTTT. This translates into CAISSQGANTGELFF.

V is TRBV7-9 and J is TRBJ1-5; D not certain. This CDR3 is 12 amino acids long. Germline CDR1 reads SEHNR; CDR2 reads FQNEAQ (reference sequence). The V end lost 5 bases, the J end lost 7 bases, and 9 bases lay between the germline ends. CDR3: CASSEGGQPQHF. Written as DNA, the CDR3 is TGTGCCAGCAGCGAGGGAGGCCAGCCCCAGCATTTT. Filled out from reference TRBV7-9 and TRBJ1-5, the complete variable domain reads DTGVSQNPRHKITKRGQNVTFRCDPISEHNRLYWYRQTLGQGPEFLTYFQNEAQLEKSRLLSDRFSAERPKGSFSTLEIQRTEQGDSAMYLCASSEGGQPQHFGDGTRLSIL.

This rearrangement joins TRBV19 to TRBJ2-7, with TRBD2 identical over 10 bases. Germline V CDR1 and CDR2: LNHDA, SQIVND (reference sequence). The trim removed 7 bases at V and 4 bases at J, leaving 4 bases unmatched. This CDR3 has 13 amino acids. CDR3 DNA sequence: TGTGCCAGTAATGTAGCGGGGGGTTACGAGCAGTACTTC. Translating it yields CASNVAGGYEQYF.

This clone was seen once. DNA for the CDR3: TGCGCCAGCAGCCAAGAGGGCAGATACTACGAGCAGTACTTC. It specifies CASSQEGRYYEQYF. This chain connects TRBV4-1 to TRBJ2-7, with D uncertain. V lost 0 bases and J lost 3, with 9 bases in between. Germline V gene data show CDR1 as MGHRA and CDR2 as YSYEKL. The CDR3 is 14 amino acids.

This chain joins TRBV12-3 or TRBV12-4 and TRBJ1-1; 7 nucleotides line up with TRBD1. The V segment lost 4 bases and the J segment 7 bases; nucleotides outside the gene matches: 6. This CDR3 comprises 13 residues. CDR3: CASSYDRVSEAFF. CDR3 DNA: TGTGCCAGCAGTTACGACAGGGTGAGTGAAGCTTTCTTT.

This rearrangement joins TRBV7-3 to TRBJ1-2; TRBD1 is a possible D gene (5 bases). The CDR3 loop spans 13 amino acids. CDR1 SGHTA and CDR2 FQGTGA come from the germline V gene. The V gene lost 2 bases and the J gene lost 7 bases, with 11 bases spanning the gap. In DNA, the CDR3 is TGTGCCAGCAGCTTAGGGAGGGACCGTGGCTACACCTTC. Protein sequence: CASSLGRDRGYTF.

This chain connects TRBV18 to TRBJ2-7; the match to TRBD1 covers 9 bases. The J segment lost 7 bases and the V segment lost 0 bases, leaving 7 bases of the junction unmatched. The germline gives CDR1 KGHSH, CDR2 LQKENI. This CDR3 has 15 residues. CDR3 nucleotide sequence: TGTGCCAGCTCACCACCGTTTCAGGGGACAGGGGAGCAGTACTTC. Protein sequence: CASSPPFQGTGEQYF.

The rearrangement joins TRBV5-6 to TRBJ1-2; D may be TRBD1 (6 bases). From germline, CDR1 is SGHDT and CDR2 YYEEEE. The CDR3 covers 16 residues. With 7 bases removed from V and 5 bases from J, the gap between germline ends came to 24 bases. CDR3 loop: CASSEKGRGARYGYTF. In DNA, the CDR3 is TGTGCCAGCTCCGAAAAAGGCCGGGGGGCGCGTTATGGCTACACCTTC.

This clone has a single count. The CDR3 sequence: CASSLSEYNEQFF. The DNA for the CDR3 is TGTGCCAGCAGCTTGAGTGAGTACAATGAGCAGTTCTTC. The chain links TRBV5-5 to TRBJ2-1; D unclear. This CDR3 comprises 13 residues. Germline V CDR1 and CDR2: SGHKS, YYEKEE (reference sequence). V was trimmed by 1 base and J by 4 bases, leaving 6 bases between them.

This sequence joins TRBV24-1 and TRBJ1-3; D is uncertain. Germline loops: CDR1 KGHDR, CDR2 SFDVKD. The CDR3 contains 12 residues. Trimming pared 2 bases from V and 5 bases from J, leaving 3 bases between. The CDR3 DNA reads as TGTGCCACCAGTGATTCAAGAAACACCATATATTTT. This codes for CATSDSRNTIYF.

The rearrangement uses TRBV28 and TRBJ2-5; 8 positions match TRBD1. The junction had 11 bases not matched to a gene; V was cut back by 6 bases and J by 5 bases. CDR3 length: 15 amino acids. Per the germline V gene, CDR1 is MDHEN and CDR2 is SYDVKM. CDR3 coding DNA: TGTGCCAGCAGACCGGCGACAGGGGATCGGGAGACCCAGTACTTC. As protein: CASRPATGDRETQYF.

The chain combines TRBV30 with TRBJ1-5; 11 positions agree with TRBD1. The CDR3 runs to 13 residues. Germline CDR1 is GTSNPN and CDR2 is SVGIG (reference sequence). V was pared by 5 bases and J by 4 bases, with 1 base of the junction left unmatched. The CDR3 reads CAWGTGGNQPQHF. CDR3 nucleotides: TGTGCCTGGGGGACAGGGGGTAATCAGCCCCAGCATTTT.

This CDR3 is CASSPDLSGTEAFF. DNA of the CDR3: TGCGCCAGCAGCCCAGACCTTAGCGGCACTGAAGCTTTCTTT. The J gene is TRBJ1-1, the V gene TRBV5-1; D uncertain. V lost 4 bases and J 4 bases, leaving 14 bases between the germline ends. This CDR3 comprises 14 residues. The germline CDR1 and CDR2 sequences are SGHRS and YFSETQ.

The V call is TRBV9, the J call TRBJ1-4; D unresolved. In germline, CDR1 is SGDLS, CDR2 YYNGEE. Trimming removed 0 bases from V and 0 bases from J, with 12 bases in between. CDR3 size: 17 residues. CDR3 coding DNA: TGTGCCAGCAGCGTAGGGCAGGTGTATGCAACTAATGAAAAACTGTTTTTT. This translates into CASSVGQVYATNEKLFF.

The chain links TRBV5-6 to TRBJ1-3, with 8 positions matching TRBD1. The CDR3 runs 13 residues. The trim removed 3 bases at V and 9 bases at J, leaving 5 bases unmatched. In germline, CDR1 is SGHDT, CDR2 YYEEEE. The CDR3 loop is CASSSDRVGTIYF. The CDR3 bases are TGTGCCAGCAGCTCGGACAGGGTGGGCACCATATATTTT.

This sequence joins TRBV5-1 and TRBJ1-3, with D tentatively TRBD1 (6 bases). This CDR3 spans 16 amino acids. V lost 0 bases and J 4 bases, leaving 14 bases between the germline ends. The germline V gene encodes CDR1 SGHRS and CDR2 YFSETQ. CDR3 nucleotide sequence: TGCGCCAGCAGCTTGGGTGCACAGGGCGCAGGAAACACCATATATTTT. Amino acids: CASSLGAQGAGNTIYF. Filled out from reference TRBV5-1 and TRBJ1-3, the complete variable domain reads KAGVTQTPRYLIKTRGQQVTLSCSPISGHRSVSWYQQTPGQGLQFLFEYFSETQRNKGNFPGRFSGRQFSNSRSEMNVSTLELGDSALYLCASSLGAQGAGNTIYFGEGSWLTVV.

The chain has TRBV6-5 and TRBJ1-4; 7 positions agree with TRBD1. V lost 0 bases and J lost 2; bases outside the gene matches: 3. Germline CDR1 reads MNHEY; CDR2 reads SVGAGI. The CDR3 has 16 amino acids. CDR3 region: CASSYSRGYTNEKLFF. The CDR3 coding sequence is TGTGCCAGCAGTTACTCCAGGGGGTACACTAATGAAAAACTGTTTTTT.

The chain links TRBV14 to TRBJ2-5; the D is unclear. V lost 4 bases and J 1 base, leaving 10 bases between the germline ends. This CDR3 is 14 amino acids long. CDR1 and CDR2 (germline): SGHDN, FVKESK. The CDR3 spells CASSLQDFQETQYF. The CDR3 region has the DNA TGTGCCAGCAGCCTGCAGGATTTCCAAGAGACCCAGTACTTC. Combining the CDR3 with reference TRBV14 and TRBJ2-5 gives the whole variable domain EAGVTQFPSHSVIEKGQTVTLRCDPISGHDNLYWYRRVMGKEIKFLLHFVKESKQDESGMPNNRFLAERTGGTYSTLKVQPAELEDSGVYFCASSLQDFQETQYFGPGTRLLVL.

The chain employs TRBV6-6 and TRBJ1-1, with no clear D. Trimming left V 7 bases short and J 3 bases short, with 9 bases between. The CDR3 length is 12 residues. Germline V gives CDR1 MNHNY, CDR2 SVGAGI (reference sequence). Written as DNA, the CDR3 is TGTGCCAGCACCTACGGGTACACTGAAGCTTTCTTT. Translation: CASTYGYTEAFF.

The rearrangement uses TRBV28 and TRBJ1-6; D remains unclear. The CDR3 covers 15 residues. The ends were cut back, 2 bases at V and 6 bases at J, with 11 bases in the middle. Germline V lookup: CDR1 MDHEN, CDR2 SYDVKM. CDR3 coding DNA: TGTGCCAGCAGTTTAGGAGCATCTATTAATTCACCCCTCCACTTT. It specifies CASSLGASINSPLHF.

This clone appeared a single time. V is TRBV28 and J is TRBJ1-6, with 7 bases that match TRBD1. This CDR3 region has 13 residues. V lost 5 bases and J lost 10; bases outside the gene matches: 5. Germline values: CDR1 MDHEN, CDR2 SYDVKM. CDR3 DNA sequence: TGTGCCAGCAGTCGGACAGGACAATCACCCCTCCACTTT. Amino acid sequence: CASSRTGQSPLHF.

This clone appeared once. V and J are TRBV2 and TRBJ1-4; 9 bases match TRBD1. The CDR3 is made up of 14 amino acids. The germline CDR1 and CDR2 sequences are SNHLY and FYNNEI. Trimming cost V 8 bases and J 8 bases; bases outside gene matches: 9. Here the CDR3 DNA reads TGTGCCAGCGGTGGGGACAGGGAGGGGGAAAAACTGTTTTTT. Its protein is CASGGDREGEKLFF.

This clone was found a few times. In nucleotides, the CDR3 is TGCAGCGTTGAACAGCGTCGCTACTATGGCTACACCTTC. Its protein product is CSVEQRRYYGYTF. The chain employs TRBV29-1 and TRBJ1-2; D is unresolved. V was cut by 2 bases and J by 3 bases, with 10 bases left in between. The CDR3 runs 13 residues. Germline lookup yields CDR1 SQVTM and CDR2 ANQGSEA.

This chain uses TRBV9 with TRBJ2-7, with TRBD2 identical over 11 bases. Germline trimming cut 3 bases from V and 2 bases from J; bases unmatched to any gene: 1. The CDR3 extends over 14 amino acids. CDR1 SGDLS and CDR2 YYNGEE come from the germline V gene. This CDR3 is CASSGSGGAYEQYF. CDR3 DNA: TGTGCCAGCAGCGGTAGCGGGGGGGCCTACGAGCAGTACTTC. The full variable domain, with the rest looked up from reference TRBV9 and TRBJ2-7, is DSGVTQTPKHLITATGQRVTLRCSPRSGDLSVYWYQQSLDQGLQFLIQYYNGEERAKGNILERFSAQQFPDLHSELNLSSLELGDSALYFCASSGSGGAYEQYFGPGTRLTVT.

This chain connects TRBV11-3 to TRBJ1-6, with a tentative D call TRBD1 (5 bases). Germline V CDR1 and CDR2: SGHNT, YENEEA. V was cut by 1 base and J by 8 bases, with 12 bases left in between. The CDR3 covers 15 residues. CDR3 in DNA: TGTGCCAGCAGCTTAGGACCCCAGGGTCATTCACCCCTCCACTTT. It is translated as CASSLGPQGHSPLHF.

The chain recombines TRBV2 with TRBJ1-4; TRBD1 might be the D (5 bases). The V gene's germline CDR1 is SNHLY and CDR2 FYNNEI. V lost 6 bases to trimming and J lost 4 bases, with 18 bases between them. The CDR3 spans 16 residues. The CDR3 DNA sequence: TGTGCCAGCAGACAACCCCCGGGACTGGATAATGAAAAACTGTTTTTT. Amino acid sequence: CASRQPPGLDNEKLFF.

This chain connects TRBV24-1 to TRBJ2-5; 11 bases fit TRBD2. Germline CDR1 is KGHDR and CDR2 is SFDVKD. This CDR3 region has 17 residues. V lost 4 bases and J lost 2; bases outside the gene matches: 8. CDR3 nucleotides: TGTGCCACCAGTGACCATCTAGCGGGGGGTCGACAAGAGACCCAGTACTTC. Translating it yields CATSDHLAGGRQETQYF.

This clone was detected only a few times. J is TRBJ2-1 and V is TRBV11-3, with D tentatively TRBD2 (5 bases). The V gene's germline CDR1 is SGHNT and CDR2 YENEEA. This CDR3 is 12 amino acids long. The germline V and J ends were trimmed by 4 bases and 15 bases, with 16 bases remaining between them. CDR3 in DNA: TGTGCCAGCAGCTCGGTAGGGAGCGACTGGTTCTTC. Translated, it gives CASSSVGSDWFF.

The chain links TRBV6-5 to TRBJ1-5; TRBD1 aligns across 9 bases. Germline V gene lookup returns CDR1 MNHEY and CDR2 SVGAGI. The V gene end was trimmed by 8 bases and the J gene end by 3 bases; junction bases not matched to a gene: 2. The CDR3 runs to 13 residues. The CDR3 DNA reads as TGTGCCAGCTGGGACAGGGTCAATCAGCCCCAGCATTTT. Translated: CASWDRVNQPQHF.